This T cell receptor (beta chain) comes out of a study of T cells after yellow fever vaccination. Germline V gene lookup returns CDR1 DFQATT and CDR2 SNEGSKA (reference sequence). Trimming cost V 8 bases and J 2 bases, with 24 bases left between them. The CDR3 is 16 residues long. As for this clonotype: This sequence may be a read error, since a much larger clone differs from it by one base.

TCRdb analysed the 5' RACE reads with MiXCR anew, one entry per CDR3 protein. The data show about 120,000 distinct CDR3 sequences, 7.2% seen once. Sequences were derived from CD4+ T cells sorted from PBMCs, sampled around 45 days after the first yellow fever vaccination. The receptor was derived from a man between 18 and 29 years old who received the YFV17D yellow fever vaccine. This rearrangement joins TRBV20-1 to TRBJ2-5, with D possibly matching TRBD2 (7 bases). The CDR3: CSFLSPGGPDQETQYF. The CDR3 DNA is TGCAGTTTTCTCTCTCCGGGGGGCCCCGATCAAGAGACCCAGTACTTC.